These T cell receptor beta chains were read from a single sample in a study of CD8 T cells in Susac syndrome. TCRdb passed the immunoSEQ multiplex PCR reads through MiXCR, listing each CDR3 protein once. The sample consists of tens of thousands of distinct CDR3 sequences, roughly 96% of them appearing once. The sample was CD8+ T cells from PBMCs. The receptors stem from a human donor with Susac syndrome. Each CDR3 is given with its conserved first and last residue. The D gene is left open where the match is weak. The size entry is marked missing in some rows and otherwise reads once, few, many or a size class.

d_call j_call v_call clone_size cdr3_aa cdr3_nt
TRBD1 TRBJ2-7 TRBV7-3 - CASSIYPGQPYEQYF TGTGCCAGCAGCATCTACCCGGGACAGCCCTACGAGCAGTACTTC
- TRBJ1-2 TRBV15 - CATSSSQIGSYGYTF TGTGCCACCAGCAGTTCCCAGATAGGCTCCTATGGCTACACCTTC
- TRBJ1-1 TRBV20-1 once CSATPGVRNTEAFF TGCAGTGCAACTCCAGGGGTGAGGAACACTGAAGCTTTCTTT
- TRBJ1-2 TRBV20-1 - CSAIDRSYGYTF TGCAGTGCTATAGACCGCTCCTATGGCTACACCTTC
TRBD1 TRBJ1-5 TRBV27 - CASIATGSGSNQPQHF TGTGCCAGCATCGCGACAGGGTCGGGAAGCAATCAGCCCCAGCATTTT
- TRBJ1-1 TRBV7-9 - CASSLEAGLGTEAFF TGTGCCAGCAGCTTAGAGGCAGGCCTGGGGACTGAAGCTTTCTTT
TRBD1 TRBJ1-6 TRBV3-1 once CASSHPGTGDGPLHF TGTGCCAGCAGCCACCCCGGGACAGGGGATGGGCCCCTCCACTTT
TRBD1 TRBJ2-3 TRBV11-2 - CASSGQQGVADTQYF TGTGCCAGCAGCGGGCAGCAGGGGGTTGCAGATACGCAGTATTTT
- TRBJ2-3 TRBV2 - CASSDRFSSTDTQYF TGTGCCAGCAGTGATAGGTTTTCTAGCACAGATACGCAGTATTTT
TRBD1 TRBJ2-7 TRBV28 - CASLGQGSYEQYF TGTGCCAGCCTCGGACAGGGATCCTACGAGCAGTACTTC
TRBD2 TRBJ2-5 TRBV6-4 - CASDLSGAGETQYF TGTGCCAGCGATCTAAGCGGGGCGGGAGAGACCCAGTACTTC
- TRBJ2-2 TRBV20-1 - CSANGDNTGELFF TGCAGTGCTAACGGGGACAACACCGGGGAGCTGTTTTTT
TRBD1 TRBJ1-1 TRBV5-1 - CASSLGYGTGGLMNTEAFF TGCGCCAGCAGCTTAGGATACGGGACAGGGGGACTCATGAACACTGAAGCTTTCTTT
- TRBJ2-1 TRBV2 once CASSEPNYNEQFF TGTGCCAGCAGTGAACCCAATTACAATGAGCAGTTCTTC
- TRBJ2-5 TRBV20-1 once CSAPGRGTQYF TGCAGTGCACCGGGCAGGGGGACCCAGTACTTC
- TRBJ2-2 TRBV4-3 - CASSQDSRGRSGELFF TGCGCCAGCAGCCAAGATAGCCGGGGAAGGAGCGGGGAGCTGTTTTTT
- TRBJ2-3 TRBV5-4 - CASSLGKRGQDTQYF TGTGCCAGCAGCTTGGGCAAACGGGGGCAAGATACGCAGTATTTT
TRBD1 TRBJ1-1 TRBV9 once CASSAGGRVEAFF TGTGCCAGCAGCGCAGGGGGCAGGGTCGAAGCTTTCTTT